Listed here are 31 T cell receptor beta chains from one sample, sequenced in a study of control samples from healthy donors and cancer patients. Profiling relied on immunoSEQ multiplex PCR, and the TCRdb table lists in-frame clones only, not all of them. The sample has around 130,000 clones; around nine tenths are singletons. Specimen: blood. The receptors were sampled from a man aged 25-40 years in good health.

This chain joins TRBV6-1 and TRBJ2-1; tentative D call: TRBD2 (7 bases). Germline loops: CDR1 MNHNS, CDR2 SASEGT. The CDR3 runs to 15 residues. Between the trimmed V and J ends, which lost 3 bases and 4 bases, there was a span of 13 bases. The CDR3 DNA sequence: TGTGCCAGCAGTGATGTAGGGGGGGTTTACAATGAGCAGTTCTTC. Translated: CASSDVGGVYNEQFF.

This sequence joins TRBV29-1 and TRBJ1-1; tentatively, D is TRBD1 (6 bases). The CDR3 covers 10 residues. Germline CDR1 reads SQVTM; CDR2 reads ANQGSEA. This CDR3 is CSHRQVEAFF. Here the CDR3 DNA reads TGCAGTCATCGACAGGTAGAAGCTTTCTTT. The complete variable domain, with remaining parts taken from reference TRBV29-1 and TRBJ1-1, reads SAVISQKPSRDICQRGTSLTIQCQVDSQVTMMFWYRQQPGQSLTLIATANQGSEATYESGFVIDKFPISRPNLTFSTLTVSNMSPEDSSIYLCSHRQVEAFFGQGTRLTVV.

V is TRBV5-1 and J is TRBJ1-2, with 10 bases matching TRBD1. The J segment lost 5 bases and the V segment lost 4 bases, leaving 5 bases of the junction unmatched. The CDR3 is 14 residues long. Germline assignment: CDR1 SGHRS and CDR2 YFSETQ. The CDR3 DNA follows: TGCGCCAGCAGCCCTGGGACAGGGGATTATGGCTACACCTTC. It is translated as CASSPGTGDYGYTF.

The chain's CDR3 is CASSDGLREQYF. CDR3 sequence (DNA): TGCGCCAGCAGTGATGGCCTCCGCGAGCAGTACTTC. The J gene is TRBJ2-7, the V gene TRBV10-1; no firm D call. The V and J ends lost 3 bases and 6 bases respectively, with 9 bases between them. This CDR3 is 12 amino acids long. Germline V CDR1 and CDR2: WNHNN, SYGVQD (reference sequence).

This chain joins TRBV5-1 and TRBJ1-2, with 8 bases lining up with TRBD1. V gave up 0 bases and J gave up 4 bases; unmatched junction bases: 5. Germline-derived CDR1 and CDR2 are SGHRS and YFSETQ. The CDR3 runs 15 residues. CDR3 nucleotides: TGCGCCAGCAGCTTGGAGACAGGGGAAGTCTATGGCTACACCTTC. Residues: CASSLETGEVYGYTF.

The chain recombines TRBV5-1 with TRBJ2-5; D possibly uses TRBD1 or TRBD2 (5 bases each). This CDR3 spans 13 amino acids. Germline V gene data show CDR1 as SGHRS and CDR2 as YFSETQ. V shed 2 bases and J shed 5 bases, with 10 bases lying between them. CDR3 in amino acids: CASSFGTPETQYF. The CDR3 DNA sequence: TGCGCCAGCAGCTTCGGGACGCCGGAGACCCAGTACTTC.

The chain links TRBV5-1 to TRBJ2-1; D is perhaps TRBD1 or TRBD2 (5 bases each). The CDR3 totals 16 residues. CDR1 SGHRS and CDR2 YFSETQ come from the germline V gene. V gave up 6 bases and J gave up 0 bases, with 16 bases separating them. The CDR3 DNA follows: TGCGCCAGCAACCCGGGACGGTCGAGCTCCTACAATGAGCAGTTCTTC. Protein product: CASNPGRSSSYNEQFF.

V usage is TRBV11-3 and J usage is TRBJ1-4; a possible D gene is TRBD1 (5 bases). CDR1 and CDR2 (germline): SGHNT, YENEEA. The V gene lost 6 bases and the J gene lost 2 bases, with 16 bases spanning the gap. The CDR3 totals 16 residues. This CDR3 reads CASSAPQRGTNEKLFF. The DNA of the CDR3 is TGTGCCAGCAGTGCCCCCCAGAGGGGCACTAATGAAAAACTGTTTTTT.

The gene calls are TRBV30 and TRBJ1-4, with D maybe TRBD1 (6 bases). The CDR3 length is 12 residues. The V end lost 3 bases, the J end lost 10 bases, and 12 bases lay between the germline ends. Germline CDR1 and CDR2: GTSNPN and SVGIG (reference sequence). The CDR3 DNA is TGTGCCTGGAGAGGGGGGCAAGGAAAACTGTTTTTT. The encoded protein is CAWRGGQGKLFF.

The chain couples TRBV2 to TRBJ2-5; the match to TRBD1 covers 9 bases. The CDR3 runs to 16 residues. CDR1 is SNHLY and CDR2 is FYNNEI in the germline V gene. Trimming cost V 6 bases and J 5 bases; bases outside gene matches: 13. The CDR3 nucleotides read TGTGCCAGCAGCGAGTCCGGGACAGGGAATGGGGAGACCCAGTACTTC. Its translation: CASSESGTGNGETQYF.

This clone has a single count. The chain links TRBV28 to TRBJ1-2; D is unresolved. V was clipped by 4 bases and J by 4 bases, with 10 bases between them. The CDR3 contains 13 residues. CDR1 MDHEN and CDR2 SYDVKM come from the germline V gene. In DNA form, the CDR3 reads TGTGCCAGCAGTTCCGGGCGCTTCTATGGCTACACCTTC. This gives the protein CASSSGRFYGYTF.

The chain joins TRBV11-2 to TRBJ2-5; D gene uncertain. V was cut by 2 bases and J by 3 bases, with 7 bases left in between. The CDR3 totals 13 residues. Germline V gives CDR1 SGHAT, CDR2 FQNNGV. The CDR3 loop reads CASSLSAEETQYF. CDR3 DNA sequence: TGTGCCAGCAGCTTATCGGCGGAAGAGACCCAGTACTTC.

This chain joins TRBV19 and TRBJ2-7; 7 nucleotides match TRBD1. Germline CDR1 and CDR2: LNHDA and SQIVND (reference sequence). Trimming removed 7 bases from V and 0 bases from J; junction bases left unmatched: 24. The CDR3 runs 20 residues. The CDR3 DNA reads TGTGCCAGTATATCCCGCATTCGCGACAGGGTGACTGCGGGCTCCTACGAGCAGTACGTC. It yields the protein CASISRIRDRVTAGSYEQYV.

The rearrangement joins TRBV2 to TRBJ2-7, with D tentatively TRBD2 (6 bases). The CDR3 is 15 residues long. Germline CDR1 and CDR2: SNHLY and FYNNEI. V lost 3 bases and J lost 0, with 12 bases in between. The DNA for the CDR3 is TGTGCCAGCAGTGAGGAGGGCTCTGGCTCCTACGAGCAGTACTTC. Its protein is CASSEEGSGSYEQYF. Together with reference TRBV2 and TRBJ2-7, the CDR3 gives the full variable domain: EPEVTQTPSHQVTQMGQEVILRCVPISNHLYFYWYRQILGQKVEFLVSFYNNEISEKSEIFDDQFSVERPDGSNFTLKIRSTKLEDSAMYFCASSEEGSGSYEQYFGPGTRLTVT.

V usage is TRBV6-6 and J usage is TRBJ2-7; TRBD2 matches at 11 bases. CDR1 and CDR2 (germline): MNHNY, SVGAGI (reference sequence). The length of the CDR3 is 15 residues. Unmatched junction bases numbered 10, after V lost 5 bases and J lost 7 bases. The DNA of the CDR3 is TGTGCCAGCAGTATCGATAGCGGGGGGGCCCTTGAGCAGTACTTC. Protein sequence: CASSIDSGGALEQYF.

The rearrangement joins TRBV20-1 to TRBJ2-1; D ambiguous. The germline V gene encodes CDR1 DFQATT and CDR2 SNEGSKA (reference sequence). CDR3 size: 13 residues. The germline V and J ends were trimmed by 3 bases and 1 base, with 7 bases remaining between them. In DNA form, the CDR3 reads TGCAGTGCTAGTCCCAATTCCTACAATGAGCAGTTCTTC. Its translation is CSASPNSYNEQFF.

This chain connects TRBV14 to TRBJ1-1, with 7 positions matching TRBD1. The CDR3 totals 14 residues. Germline lookup yields CDR1 SGHDN and CDR2 FVKESK. V was clipped by 7 bases and J by 4 bases; unmatched bases: 9. CDR3 protein: CASTRTGQVTEAFF. The DNA for the CDR3 is TGTGCCAGCACCCGGACAGGCCAGGTCACTGAAGCTTTCTTT.

This sequence joins TRBV30 and TRBJ1-5, with 9 bases that match TRBD1. The CDR3 sequence is 15 residues long. In germline, CDR1 is GTSNPN, CDR2 SVGIG (reference sequence). The trim removed 3 bases at V and 4 bases at J, leaving 7 bases unmatched. DNA for the CDR3: TGTGCCTGGAGCGTTACAGGGGGCGGGAATCAGCCCCAGCATTTT. Its protein product is CAWSVTGGGNQPQHF.

J is TRBJ2-5 and V is TRBV10-1; 9 bases are shared with TRBD1. V shed 8 bases, J shed 4 bases, and the junction held 8 bases outside the gene matches. The CDR3 is 14 amino acids. Per germline, CDR1 WNHNN and CDR2 SYGVQD (reference sequence). The CDR3 region has the DNA TGCGCCAGCGGACCGGGACAGGGAATAGAGACCCAGTACTTC. It codes for CASGPGQGIETQYF.

CDR3 loop: CASSQDLGGVGNTIYF. In DNA, the CDR3 is TGCGCCAGCAGCCAAGATCTAGGAGGGGTGGGAAACACCATATATTTT. The rearrangement uses TRBV4-1 and TRBJ1-3; the D gene is possibly TRBD1 (5 bases). The germline V gene has CDR1 MGHRA and CDR2 YSYEKL. V gave up 0 bases and J gave up 4 bases, with 13 bases separating them. This CDR3 region has 16 residues.

The V gene is TRBV29-1, the J gene TRBJ1-2, with 12 nucleotides matching TRBD1. The length of the CDR3 is 14 residues. Germline loops: CDR1 SQVTM, CDR2 ANQGSEA. V was pared by 3 bases and J by 8 bases, with 7 bases of the junction left unmatched. CDR3 region: CSVEDGTGGWGYTF. CDR3 coding DNA: TGCAGCGTTGAGGACGGGACAGGGGGCTGGGGCTACACCTTC.

This clone was detected a few times. The CDR3 bases are TGCGCCAGCAGCAGAGGGGGTAGCGACACTGAAGCTTTCTTT. Translation: CASSRGGSDTEAFF. The V and J genes are TRBV5-1 and TRBJ1-1; D perhaps matches TRBD1 (6 bases). V was cut by 4 bases and J by 3 bases, with 13 bases left in between. Per germline, CDR1 SGHRS and CDR2 YFSETQ. The CDR3 has 14 residues.

DNA for the CDR3: TGTGCCACATCGGAGACAGGGGGTGGCACAGATACGCAGTATTTT. Translating it yields CATSETGGGTDTQYF. The J gene is TRBJ2-3, the V gene TRBV24-1; 9 bases map to TRBD1. V dropped 10 bases and J dropped 1; count of bases not matched to a gene: 8. CDR3 length: 15 amino acids. Germline values: CDR1 KGHDR, CDR2 SFDVKD.

The chain recombines TRBV13 with TRBJ1-2, with 8 bases lining up with TRBD1. CDR3 length equals 15 residues. CDR1 PRHDT and CDR2 FYEKMQ come from the germline V gene (reference sequence). V trimming: 3 bases; J trimming: 3 bases; junction bases outside the gene matches: 6. The DNA for the CDR3 is TGTGCCAGCAGCTTCCAGGGGGCCGGCTACTATGGCTACACCTTC. It translates to CASSFQGAGYYGYTF.

The chain carries TRBV11-3 and TRBJ1-5, with D possibly being TRBD1 (6 bases). V lost 5 bases, J lost 5 bases, and 19 bases lay in between. CDR3 length equals 16 residues. Germline-derived CDR1 and CDR2 are SGHNT and YENEEA. CDR3 DNA sequence: TGTGCCAGCAGCCCTCCGTTGTCAGGGGACGATCAGCCCCAGCATTTT. As protein: CASSPPLSGDDQPQHF.

The chain couples TRBV5-6 to TRBJ1-6; no clear D. Germline V gene data show CDR1 as SGHDT and CDR2 as YYEEEE. Between the trimmed V and J ends, which lost 4 bases and 7 bases, there was a span of 15 bases. The CDR3 extends over 15 amino acids. CDR3 residues: CASSPLRIPNSPLHF. The CDR3 region has the DNA TGTGCCAGCAGCCCCCTGCGGATACCGAATTCACCCCTCCACTTT.

The chain links TRBV28 to TRBJ1-5; TRBD1 aligns across 7 bases. The CDR3 totals 16 residues. Germline values: CDR1 MDHEN, CDR2 SYDVKM. Trimming removed 4 bases from V and 2 bases from J; junction bases left unmatched: 8. The CDR3 region is CASSSPEGARNQPQHF. CDR3 nucleotide sequence: TGTGCCAGCAGTTCACCGGAGGGGGCTCGCAATCAGCCCCAGCATTTT.

This rearrangement joins TRBV5-8 to TRBJ2-7; D tentatively fits TRBD1 or TRBD2 (5 bases each). Germline CDR1 and CDR2: SGHTS and YDEGEE. The CDR3 covers 14 residues. Trimming stripped 2 bases from V and 2 bases from J, with 11 bases between. This CDR3 reads CASSFTGRTYEQYF. CDR3 sequence (DNA): TGTGCCAGCAGCTTTACGGGGCGGACCTACGAGCAGTACTTC.

The chain links TRBV10-3 to TRBJ2-5; the D is unclear. The CDR3 extends over 15 amino acids. Looked up from germline, CDR1 is ENHRY and CDR2 is SYGVKD. The ends were cut back, 0 bases at V and 2 bases at J, with 10 bases in the middle. CDR3 in amino acids: CAISESTRAQETQYF. The CDR3 nucleotides read TGTGCCATCAGTGAGTCCACCCGGGCACAAGAGACCCAGTACTTC.

CDR3 DNA sequence: TGTGCCAGCAGCCCGAGCGGGACCGCGAGCGAGACCCAGTACTTC. This sequence encodes CASSPSGTASETQYF. The chain employs TRBV6-5 and TRBJ2-5; 7 nucleotides line up with TRBD2. Losses at the gene ends were 6 bases for V and 5 bases for J; bases not matched to a gene: 12. The CDR3 sequence is 15 residues long. CDR1 is MNHEY, CDR2 SVGAGI, per germline.

The chain has TRBV30 and TRBJ2-3; D gene unclear. CDR1 GTSNPN and CDR2 SVGIG come from the germline V gene (reference sequence). V shed 0 bases and J shed 9 bases, with 7 bases lying between them. CDR3 length equals 11 residues. In DNA form, the CDR3 reads TGTGCCTGGAGTGTAGGTAACACGCAGTATTTT. Amino acids: CAWSVGNTQYF.